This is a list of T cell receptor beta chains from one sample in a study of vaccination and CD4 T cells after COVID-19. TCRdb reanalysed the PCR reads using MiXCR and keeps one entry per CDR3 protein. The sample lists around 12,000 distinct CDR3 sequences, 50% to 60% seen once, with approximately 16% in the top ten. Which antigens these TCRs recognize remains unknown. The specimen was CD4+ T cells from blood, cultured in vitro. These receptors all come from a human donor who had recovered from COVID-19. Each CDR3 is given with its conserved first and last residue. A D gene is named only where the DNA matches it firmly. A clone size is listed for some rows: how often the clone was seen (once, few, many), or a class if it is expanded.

CDR3: CSALSPPTSGFYNEQFF
DNA: TGCAGTGCTCTCTCCCCCCCGACTAGCGGGTTCTACAATGAGCAGTTCTTC
D: TRBD2
length: 17
J: TRBJ2-1
V: TRBV20-1
size: -

CDR3: CASSLFGDRGDSPLHF
DNA: TGTGCCAGCAGTCTATTCGGAGACAGGGGGGACTCACCCCTCCACTTT
D: TRBD1
length: 16
J: TRBJ1-6
V: TRBV2
size: few

CDR3: CASSLTVNYGYTF
DNA: TGTGCCAGCAGCTTAACAGTTAACTATGGCTACACCTTC
D: -
length: 13
J: TRBJ1-2
V: TRBV7-9
size: few

CDR3: CSADSGRVAGELFF
DNA: TGCAGTGCTGATAGCGGGAGGGTTGCCGGGGAGCTGTTTTTT
D: TRBD2
length: 14
J: TRBJ2-2
V: TRBV20-1
size: -

CDR3: CASSEAHGSYQPQHF
DNA: TGTGCCAGCAGTGAAGCGCATGGCAGCTATCAGCCCCAGCATTTT
D: -
length: 15
J: TRBJ1-5
V: TRBV2
size: large

CDR3: CASSLRYRSDRTDTQYF
DNA: TGTGCCAGCAGCTTAAGGTACAGGAGCGACCGCACAGATACGCAGTATTTT
D: -
length: 17
J: TRBJ2-3
V: TRBV7-2
size: few

CDR3: CSASPSGRLETQYF
DNA: TGCAGTGCTAGTCCTAGCGGGAGACTGGAGACCCAGTACTTC
D: TRBD2
length: 14
J: TRBJ2-5
V: TRBV20-1
size: -

CDR3: CASSLQGDNSPLHF
DNA: TGTGCCAGCAGCTTACAGGGCGATAATTCACCCCTCCACTTT
D: -
length: 14
J: TRBJ1-6
V: TRBV7-3
size: -

CDR3: CASKPSGWRDTQYF
DNA: TGTGCCAGCAAACCTAGCGGGTGGCGAGATACGCAGTATTTT
D: TRBD2
length: 14
J: TRBJ2-3
V: TRBV27
size: -

CDR3: CASSLGSGRVEQFF
DNA: TGTGCCAGCAGCTTGGGTAGCGGGAGGGTTGAGCAGTTCTTC
D: TRBD2
length: 14
J: TRBJ2-1
V: TRBV11-2
size: -

CDR3: CSAEGSLRGRYNEQFF
DNA: TGCAGTGCTGAGGGAAGTTTGCGGGGACGCTACAATGAGCAGTTCTTC
D: -
length: 16
J: TRBJ2-1
V: TRBV20-1
size: few

CDR3: CASSPRQGDSPLHF
DNA: TGTGCCAGCTCACCAAGGCAGGGGGATTCACCCCTCCACTTT
D: TRBD1
length: 14
J: TRBJ1-6
V: TRBV18
size: -

CDR3: CASRESTSYEQYF
DNA: TGTGCCAGCAGGGAATCGACATCCTACGAGCAGTACTTC
D: -
length: 13
J: TRBJ2-7
V: TRBV6-1
size: few

CDR3: CASSSRLESGELFF
DNA: TGTGCCAGCAGTTCCCGGCTAGAATCCGGGGAGCTGTTTTTT
D: -
length: 14
J: TRBJ2-2
V: TRBV6-5
size: -

CDR3: CSARPTQTGIGETQYF
DNA: TGCAGTGCTAGACCGACCCAAACTGGAATCGGAGAGACCCAGTACTTC
D: -
length: 16
J: TRBJ2-5
V: TRBV20-1
size: -

CDR3: CASSFRGAGPITDTQYF
DNA: TGTGCCAGCAGCTTCAGAGGAGCGGGCCCTATCACAGATACGCAGTATTTT
D: -
length: 17
J: TRBJ2-3
V: TRBV7-2
size: -

CDR3: CASSTGMGTSYEQYF
DNA: TGTGCCAGCAGTACCGGCATGGGGACATCATACGAGCAGTACTTC
D: -
length: 15
J: TRBJ2-7
V: TRBV6-1
size: -

CDR3: CASSYRRDRATNYGYTF
DNA: TGTGCCAGCAGTTACCGCCGGGACAGGGCAACTAACTATGGCTACACCTTC
D: TRBD1
length: 17
J: TRBJ1-2
V: TRBV6-5
size: few

CDR3: CSARPGQGFGEKLFF
DNA: TGCAGTGCTAGGCCGGGACAGGGTTTCGGTGAAAAACTGTTTTTT
D: TRBD1
length: 15
J: TRBJ1-4
V: TRBV20-1
size: few

CDR3: CASRQGRGREKQYF
DNA: TGTGCCAGCAGACAGGGAAGAGGCCGAGAGAAGCAGTACTTC
D: -
length: 14
J: TRBJ2-7
V: TRBV6-2/TRBV6-3
size: -

CDR3: CASSLLVPTDTQYF
DNA: TGTGCCAGCAGCCTACTAGTCCCCACAGATACGCAGTATTTT
D: -
length: 14
J: TRBJ2-3
V: TRBV2
size: -

CDR3: CSASRVTEAFF
DNA: TGCAGTGCTAGTCGGGTTACTGAAGCTTTCTTT
D: -
length: 11
J: TRBJ1-1
V: TRBV20-1
size: few

CDR3: CASSRQGNIQYF
DNA: TGTGCCAGCAGTCGACAGGGTAACATTCAGTACTTC
D: TRBD1
length: 12
J: TRBJ2-4
V: TRBV12-3/TRBV12-4
size: -

CDR3: CAISESTRTGRDTQYF
DNA: TGTGCCATCAGTGAGTCCACCAGGACAGGGCGAGATACGCAGTATTTT
D: TRBD1
length: 16
J: TRBJ2-3
V: TRBV10-3
size: -

CDR3: CASSSSGTGLNQPQHF
DNA: TGTGCCAGCAGCTCATCCGGGACAGGGCTCAATCAGCCCCAGCATTTT
D: TRBD1
length: 16
J: TRBJ1-5
V: TRBV5-6
size: -

CDR3: CASQGWEGKVGNQPQHF
DNA: TGTGCCAGTCAAGGTTGGGAGGGAAAAGTGGGCAATCAGCCCCAGCATTTT
D: -
length: 17
J: TRBJ1-5
V: TRBV28
size: -

CDR3: CASSEDMVYNSPLHF
DNA: TGTGCCAGCAGTGAAGATATGGTTTATAATTCACCCCTCCACTTT
D: -
length: 15
J: TRBJ1-6
V: TRBV2
size: -

CDR3: CASSYGQAALNTEAFF
DNA: TGTGCCAGCAGTTACGGACAGGCAGCGTTGAACACTGAAGCTTTCTTT
D: TRBD1
length: 16
J: TRBJ1-1
V: TRBV6-4
size: -

CDR3: CASSLVLAKNIQYF
DNA: TGTGCCAGCAGTCTTGTACTAGCCAAAAACATTCAGTACTTC
D: -
length: 14
J: TRBJ2-4
V: TRBV12-3/TRBV12-4
size: -

CDR3: CASTPGQGTDTQYF
DNA: TGTGCCAGCACCCCGGGACAGGGAACAGATACGCAGTATTTT
D: TRBD1
length: 14
J: TRBJ2-3
V: TRBV7-2
size: few

CDR3: CASSSGDRNSYEQYF
DNA: TGTGCCAGCAGCTCTGGGGACAGAAACTCCTACGAGCAGTACTTC
D: TRBD1
length: 15
J: TRBJ2-7
V: TRBV7-9
size: few

CDR3: CASSITGFGNQPQHF
DNA: TGTGCCAGTAGTATTACTGGGTTTGGCAATCAGCCCCAGCATTTT
D: -
length: 15
J: TRBJ1-5
V: TRBV19
size: -